This is a list of T cell receptor beta chains from one sample in a study of CD8+ T cells in alopecia areata. The table came from immunoSEQ multiplex PCR; TCRdb's copy has only in-frame clones and leaves some out. Here the sample spans about 120,000 clones, around 56% being singletons. The sample in question was CD4+ T cells sorted from blood, obtained at week 4, from a patient treated with tofacitinib. The receptors originated from a human donor with alopecia areata. CDR3s include the opening cysteine and the closing phenylalanine or tryptophan. The order of the fields is CDR3 DNA, CDR3 protein, D gene, V gene, clone size, J gene. The D gene is left open where the match is weak. Clone sizes are given selectively: once, few, many, or a class where the clone is expanded.

TGCAGCGGTCAGGTGAACACTGAAGCTTTCTTT | CSGQVNTEAFF | NA | TRBV29-1 | NA | TRBJ1-1
TGCAGCGTTTTACAGGGCCCGGACTCTGGAAACACCATATATTTT | CSVLQGPDSGNTIYF | NA | TRBV29-1 | NA | TRBJ1-3
TGTGCCTGGAGTCGAGGGGGAAACTATGGCTACACCTTC | CAWSRGGNYGYTF | NA | TRBV30 | NA | TRBJ1-2
TGTGCCAGCAGCTTGGAGGGACAGGGGCGAGATACGCAGTATTTT | CASSLEGQGRDTQYF | TRBD1 | TRBV5-4 | NA | TRBJ2-3
TGTGCCATCACGGCGGGGGGGTACGGAGGCTACACCTTC | CAITAGGYGGYTF | NA | TRBV10-3 | NA | TRBJ1-2
TGTGCCAGCTCACCATCGCACGAGCAGTACTTC | CASSPSHEQYF | NA | TRBV18 | NA | TRBJ2-7
TGTGCCAGCAATTACCTGGGACTAGCCACCGATACGCAGTATTTT | CASNYLGLATDTQYF | TRBD2 | TRBV2 | NA | TRBJ2-3
TGCGCCAGCAGCTTGGCCCCAGGACCGGCAGATACGCAGTATTTT | CASSLAPGPADTQYF | NA | TRBV5-1 | NA | TRBJ2-3
TGCGCCAGAGGACTGCATAGCAATCAGCCCCAGCATTTT | CARGLHSNQPQHF | NA | TRBV10-1 | NA | TRBJ1-5
TGCAGCGCAGGGGAGCGCAATCAGCCCCAGCATTTT | CSAGERNQPQHF | NA | TRBV29-1 | few | TRBJ1-5
TGCGCCAGCAGCCCAGTGGTGGTGTACGGGGCAAACATTCAGTACTTC | CASSPVVVYGANIQYF | NA | TRBV4-1 | NA | TRBJ2-4
TGCAGCGTTGAATCGCGGACACCGAGGACAGATACGCAGTATTTT | CSVESRTPRTDTQYF | NA | TRBV29-1 | many | TRBJ2-3
TGCGCCAGCAGCCAAGGGGCGGGGGTAGGCTACGAGCAGTACTTC | CASSQGAGVGYEQYF | TRBD2 | TRBV4-1 | NA | TRBJ2-7
TGCGCCAGCAGAACACCAGGGGCGAACACCGGGGAGCTGTTTTTT | CASRTPGANTGELFF | NA | TRBV4-1 | NA | TRBJ2-2
TGTGCCACCAGCAACCGGGACATCTTTACCTACGAGCAGTACTTC | CATSNRDIFTYEQYF | NA | TRBV15 | NA | TRBJ2-7
TGTGCCTGGAGCGGAAGGACAGGGAGGGCTGAAGCTTTCTTT | CAWSGRTGRAEAFF | TRBD1 | TRBV30 | NA | TRBJ1-1
TGTGCCAGTAGTATTCAAGGGGGCGCTTGGACTGAAGCTTTCTTT | CASSIQGGAWTEAFF | TRBD1 | TRBV19 | few | TRBJ1-1
TGTGCCACCAGCAGAGACCGCCGGGAGACCCAGTACTTC | CATSRDRRETQYF | NA | TRBV15 | NA | TRBJ2-5
TGTGCCAGCAGCTCGGGAATCCAAGAGACCCAGTACTTC | CASSSGIQETQYF | NA | TRBV7-3 | NA | TRBJ2-5
TGTGCCAGCAGCCGGAGGGGAAGGGCCCAAGAGACCCAGTACTTC | CASSRRGRAQETQYF | NA | TRBV7-2 | NA | TRBJ2-5
TGTGCCAGCAGTACCAGACAGGGAGGTCAGGACGAGCAGTACTTC | CASSTRQGGQDEQYF | NA | TRBV6-5 | many | TRBJ2-7
TGCGCCAGCAGCCCGGACAGGGGGAGCAATCAGCCCCAGCATTTT | CASSPDRGSNQPQHF | TRBD1 | TRBV5-1 | few | TRBJ1-5
TGTGCCAGCAGTTCGGGGCCAGATACGCAGTATTTT | CASSSGPDTQYF | NA | TRBV7-9 | NA | TRBJ2-3
TGTGCCAGCGGATTAGGTACCGCACCCCTCCACTTT | CASGLGTAPLHF | NA | TRBV2 | NA | TRBJ1-6
TGTGCCAGCAGTGAAGCCTCGGTGTGGCAGTACTTC | CASSEASVWQYF | NA | TRBV2 | NA | TRBJ2-7
TGTGCCAGCAGTGAAGGAATAGCGGGAGGTTACACAGATACGCAGTATTTT | CASSEGIAGGYTDTQYF | TRBD2 | TRBV6-1 | few | TRBJ2-3
TGTGCCTGGAATTTCAATTCACCCCTCCACTTT | CAWNFNSPLHF | NA | TRBV30 | NA | TRBJ1-6
TGTGCCAGCAGTTACTCAGAATACGAGCAGTACTTC | CASSYSEYEQYF | NA | TRBV6-5 | NA | TRBJ2-7
TGTGCCAGCAGCTCGGGACAGGGCACAGATACGCAGTATTTT | CASSSGQGTDTQYF | TRBD1 | TRBV13 | NA | TRBJ2-3
TGTGCTAGTGGTTTGGAACCGGATACGCAGTATTTT | CASGLEPDTQYF | NA | TRBV12-5 | NA | TRBJ2-3
TGTGCCAGCAGTTATTCAGGAGGGGAGCAGTACTTC | CASSYSGGEQYF | NA | TRBV6-5 | NA | TRBJ2-7
TGTGCCAGCAGCTTTAGCGGACCGATTAACACCGGGGAGCTGTTTTTT | CASSFSGPINTGELFF | NA | TRBV7-7 | NA | TRBJ2-2
TGTGCCAGCCTCGGGACAGCGGGGAGTCAGCCCCAGCATTTT | CASLGTAGSQPQHF | TRBD1 | TRBV2 | NA | TRBJ1-5
TGTGCCAGCAGACCTGGACTAGCGGGAGGGTACGAGCAGTACTTC | CASRPGLAGGYEQYF | TRBD2 | TRBV7-2 | few | TRBJ2-7
TGCGCCAGCAGCTTTACCGGACAGAGTAATCAGCCCCAGCATTTT | CASSFTGQSNQPQHF | NA | TRBV5-1 | NA | TRBJ1-5
TGCAGCGTTGAAGTTATCCAACGGGACAGGGACTCCTACGAGCAGTACTTC | CSVEVIQRDRDSYEQYF | TRBD1 | TRBV29-1 | NA | TRBJ2-7
TGTGCCTTCCCCGGACAGGGTTATGGCTACACCTTC | CAFPGQGYGYTF | TRBD1 | TRBV30 | NA | TRBJ1-2
TGCGCCAGCAGCTTGGTGGACAGGAGTAAAGAAGCTTTCTTT | CASSLVDRSKEAFF | TRBD1 | TRBV5-1 | few | TRBJ1-1
TGTGCCAGCAGTTATGGCGGGTTGGAGACCCAGTACTTC | CASSYGGLETQYF | NA | TRBV6-5 | NA | TRBJ2-5
TGCGCCAGCAGCTTGGGAGTCTCCTATGGCTACACCTTC | CASSLGVSYGYTF | NA | TRBV5-1 | NA | TRBJ1-2
TGTGCCTGGAGTAAGAGCTATGGCTACACCTTC | CAWSKSYGYTF | NA | TRBV30 | NA | TRBJ1-2
TGCAGCGCCCCACGGAATTGGGCGGGAGAAGGTGATGAGCAGTTCTTC | CSAPRNWAGEGDEQFF | TRBD2 | TRBV29-1 | NA | TRBJ2-1
TGTGCCTGGAGGGACAGGGGGGTCCGCACTGAAGCTTTCTTT | CAWRDRGVRTEAFF | TRBD1 | TRBV30 | NA | TRBJ1-1
TGTGCCAGCAGCTTAGAGATGAGCACTGAAGCTTTCTTT | CASSLEMSTEAFF | NA | TRBV7-9 | once | TRBJ1-1
TGTGCCAGCAGCTTACGGGTACTAGCGGAACCAGATACGCAGTATTTT | CASSLRVLAEPDTQYF | TRBD2 | TRBV11-3 | NA | TRBJ2-3
TGTGCCAGCAGCTTAACAGCGGGAGGGTTCGCAGATACGCAGTATTTT | CASSLTAGGFADTQYF | TRBD2 | TRBV11-2 | few | TRBJ2-3
TGTGCCACCAGCAGGGAGGGCGAGACCCAGTACTTC | CATSREGETQYF | NA | TRBV15 | few | TRBJ2-5
TGCGCCAGCAGCTTCCGGACGTTAAATCAGCCCCAGCATTTT | CASSFRTLNQPQHF | NA | TRBV4-1 | once | TRBJ1-5
TGTGCCTGGGGGGCCTATGAGCAGTTCTTC | CAWGAYEQFF | NA | TRBV30 | NA | TRBJ2-1
TGTGCCACATTGGGACATGGGAGCGCTGAAGCTTTCTTT | CATLGHGSAEAFF | NA | TRBV10-3 | few | TRBJ1-1
TGTGCCAGCAGCCGGGGACAGGGGACCTACGAGCAGTACTTC | CASSRGQGTYEQYF | TRBD1 | TRBV4-2 | once | TRBJ2-7
TGTGCCAGCATACTCCGAGGAGCGGGAGTAGGGAATGAGCAGTTCTTC | CASILRGAGVGNEQFF | TRBD2 | TRBV27 | NA | TRBJ2-1
TGTGCCTGGAGTGTACTAAACACTGAAGCTTTCTTT | CAWSVLNTEAFF | NA | TRBV30 | NA | TRBJ1-1
TGTGCCGTCGGGGAGAGTTCGGGGACGAATGAGCAGTTCTTC | CAVGESSGTNEQFF | NA | TRBV10-3 | few | TRBJ2-1
TGTGCCTGGAGTGTACAAGGGTATGGCTACACCTTC | CAWSVQGYGYTF | NA | TRBV30 | NA | TRBJ1-2